This TCR beta chain was captured in a study of PD-L1 blockade in urothelial cancer. Study conclusions and caveats: Stronger expansion of tumor-associated clones in blood at 3 weeks distinguished durable-benefit patients.

A note on this clone: Its antigen is not known.

The assay was immunoSEQ multiplex PCR, and TCRdb's table has in-frame clones only and misses some. This sample has about 95,000 clones; roughly 90% occur once, and the top ten carry under 2%. J was trimmed by 5 bases and V by 6 bases; bases with no gene match: 7. The CDR3 contains 13 residues. Germline-derived CDR1 and CDR2 are SGHRS and YFSETQ. As for time point: pretreatment peripheral blood. The sample consisted of PBMCs, taken around atezolizumab (anti-PD-L1) treatment. This sequence was found in a man between 60 and 75 years old with urothelial cancer. The rearrangement uses TRBV5-1 and TRBJ2-7; TRBD2 matches at 8 bases. The chain's CDR3 is CASTSGSGDEQYF. The CDR3, as DNA: TGCGCCAGCACAAGCGGGAGTGGGGACGAGCAGTACTTC.